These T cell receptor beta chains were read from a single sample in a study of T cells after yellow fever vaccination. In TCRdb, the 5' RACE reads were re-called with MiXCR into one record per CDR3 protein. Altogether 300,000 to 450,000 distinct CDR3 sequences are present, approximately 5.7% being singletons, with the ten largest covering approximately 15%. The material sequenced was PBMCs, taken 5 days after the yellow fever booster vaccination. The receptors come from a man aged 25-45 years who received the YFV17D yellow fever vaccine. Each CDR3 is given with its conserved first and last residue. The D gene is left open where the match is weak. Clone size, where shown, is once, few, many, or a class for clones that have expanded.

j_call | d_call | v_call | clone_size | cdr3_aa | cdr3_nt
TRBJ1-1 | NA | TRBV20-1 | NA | CSAGSQGPEAFF | TGCAGTGCTGGGTCGCAGGGGCCTGAAGCTTTCTTT
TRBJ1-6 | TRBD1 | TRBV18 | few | CASSPDRVNSPLHF | TGTGCCAGCTCGCCCGACAGGGTTAATTCACCCCTCCACTTT
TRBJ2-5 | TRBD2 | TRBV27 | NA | CASSFSTGGETQYF | TGTGCCAGCAGTTTTTCGACGGGAGGAGAGACCCAGTACTTC
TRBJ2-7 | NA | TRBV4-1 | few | CASSLQAESYEQYF | TGCGCCAGCAGCCTCCAGGCGGAATCCTACGAGCAGTACTTC
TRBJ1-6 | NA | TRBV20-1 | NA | CSARPGAGSGSPLHF | TGCAGTGCTAGACCAGGGGCAGGCTCGGGTTCACCCCTCCACTTT
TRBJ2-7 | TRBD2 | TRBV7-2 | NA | CASSSVSGRRLYEQYF | TGTGCCAGCAGCTCAGTAAGCGGGAGGAGGTTGTACGAGCAGTACTTC
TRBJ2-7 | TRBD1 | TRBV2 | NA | CASSQDRGLTYEQYF | TGTGCCAGCAGCCAGGACAGGGGGCTAACCTACGAGCAGTACTTC
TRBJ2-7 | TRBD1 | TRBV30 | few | CAWSPGQGTYEQYF | TGTGCCTGGAGCCCGGGACAGGGGACCTACGAGCAGTACTTC
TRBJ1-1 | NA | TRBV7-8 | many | CASSFGRDTEAFF | TGTGCCAGCAGCTTTGGCCGGGACACTGAAGCTTTCTTT
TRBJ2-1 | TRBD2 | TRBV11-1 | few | CATVTSGDNEQFF | TGTGCCACCGTGACTAGCGGGGACAATGAGCAGTTCTTC
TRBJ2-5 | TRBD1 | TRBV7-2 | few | CASSLSRGFQETQYF | TGTGCCAGCAGCTTATCCAGGGGGTTCCAAGAGACCCAGTACTTC
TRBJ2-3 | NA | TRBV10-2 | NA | CASSGRGGISTDTQYF | TGCGCCAGCAGTGGGAGAGGAGGGATTAGCACAGATACGCAGTATTTT
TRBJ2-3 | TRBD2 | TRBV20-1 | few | CSARDQGLGTDTQYF | TGCAGTGCTAGAGATCAGGGACTAGGCACAGATACGCAGTATTTT
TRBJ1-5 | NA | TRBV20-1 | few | CSAREGLKPQHF | TGCAGTGCTAGGGAGGGGTTGAAGCCCCAGCATTTT
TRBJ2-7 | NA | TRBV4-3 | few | CASSQDSGPYEQYF | TGCGCCAGCAGCCAAGATTCAGGCCCCTACGAGCAGTACTTC
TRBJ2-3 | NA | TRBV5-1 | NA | CASSPGDMRSDTQYF | TGCGCCAGCAGCCCTGGGGACATGCGGTCAGATACGCAGTATTTT
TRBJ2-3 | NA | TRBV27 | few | CASSGQARTDTQYF | TGTGCCAGCAGTGGGCAGGCGCGCACAGATACGCAGTATTTT
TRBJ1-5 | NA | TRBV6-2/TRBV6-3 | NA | CASRTDDLQPQHF | TGTGCCAGCAGGACGGATGATCTACAACCCCAGCATTTT
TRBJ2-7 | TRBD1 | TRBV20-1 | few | CSATPMGTGVPEQYF | TGCAGTGCCACCCCAATGGGGACAGGGGTCCCCGAGCAGTACTTC
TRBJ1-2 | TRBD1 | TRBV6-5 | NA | CASSYPNLGQGGGYTF | TGTGCCAGCAGTTACCCGAACCTGGGACAGGGCGGTGGCTACACCTTC
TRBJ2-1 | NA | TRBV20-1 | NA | CSASREDISSYNEQFF | TGCAGTGCTAGCAGGGAAGACATCAGCTCCTACAATGAGCAGTTCTTC
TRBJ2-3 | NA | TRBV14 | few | CASSQGWGPSVGEVDTQYF | TGTGCCAGCAGCCAAGGATGGGGCCCTTCCGTGGGAGAAGTTGATACGCAGTATTTT
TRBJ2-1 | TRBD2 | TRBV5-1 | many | CASSLDSGSPHEQFF | TGCGCCAGCAGCTTGGATAGCGGGAGCCCCCATGAGCAGTTCTTC
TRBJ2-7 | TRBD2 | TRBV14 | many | CASSGVFSGSSEQYF | TGTGCCAGCAGCGGAGTGTTTAGCGGGAGTAGCGAGCAGTACTTC
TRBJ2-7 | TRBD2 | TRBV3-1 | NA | CACSPGGGMVYEQYF | TGTGCCTGCAGCCCGGGAGGAGGGATGGTCTACGAGCAGTACTTC
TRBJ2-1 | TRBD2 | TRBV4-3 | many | CASSLQAGGPIDEQFF | TGCGCCAGCAGCCTTCAAGCGGGAGGGCCGATAGATGAGCAGTTCTTC
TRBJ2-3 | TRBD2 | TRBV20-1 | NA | CSADRAGGTKEDTQYF | TGCAGTGCTGATCGAGCGGGAGGGACGAAAGAAGATACGCAGTATTTT
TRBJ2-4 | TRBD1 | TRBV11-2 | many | CASSLDPGQGRGAKNIQYF | TGTGCCAGCAGCTTAGACCCGGGACAGGGACGGGGGGCCAAAAACATTCAGTACTTC
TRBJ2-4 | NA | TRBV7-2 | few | CASSFIGSRKNIQYF | TGTGCCAGCAGCTTTATCGGGAGTCGGAAAAACATTCAGTACTTC
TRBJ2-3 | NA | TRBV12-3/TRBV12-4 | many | CASSLGHSTDTQYF | TGCGCCAGCAGCTTGGGACATAGCACAGATACGCAGTATTTT
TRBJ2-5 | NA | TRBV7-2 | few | CASSSGHSQETQYF | TGTGCCAGCAGCTCCGGGCACAGCCAAGAGACCCAGTACTTC
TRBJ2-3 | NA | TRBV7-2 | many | CASSFWGITDTQYF | TGTGCCAGCAGCTTCTGGGGTATCACAGATACGCAGTATTTT
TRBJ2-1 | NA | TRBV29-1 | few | CSVDTPTASYNEQFF | TGCAGCGTTGACACACCCACAGCGTCCTACAATGAGCAGTTCTTC
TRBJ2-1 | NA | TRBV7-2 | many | CASNLPAAVPNEQFF | TGTGCCAGCAACCTTCCCGCGGCAGTCCCCAATGAGCAGTTCTTC
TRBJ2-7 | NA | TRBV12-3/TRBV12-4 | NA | CASSRTTSSYEQYF | TGTGCCAGCAGTAGGACGACGTCCTCCTACGAGCAGTACTTC
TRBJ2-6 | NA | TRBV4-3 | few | CASSQALGSGANVLTF | TGCGCCAGCAGCCAAGCTCTCGGCTCTGGGGCCAACGTCCTGACTTTC
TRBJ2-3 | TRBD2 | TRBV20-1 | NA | CSASDPSGRTDTQYF | TGCAGTGCTAGTGACCCTAGCGGACGCACAGATACGCAGTATTTT
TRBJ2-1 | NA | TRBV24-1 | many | CATSDPSGASYNEQFF | TGTGCCACCAGTGACCCCTCCGGGGCTTCCTACAATGAGCAGTTCTTC
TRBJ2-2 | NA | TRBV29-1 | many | CSVSKGTGELFF | TGCAGCGTTTCCAAGGGCACCGGGGAGCTGTTTTTT
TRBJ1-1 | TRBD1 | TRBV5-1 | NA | CASSLGQGLLGPRGTEAFF | TGCGCCAGCAGCTTGGGACAGGGGTTACTCGGGCCGAGGGGCACTGAAGCTTTCTTT
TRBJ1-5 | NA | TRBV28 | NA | CASSLGSHSSNQPQHF | TGTGCCAGCAGTTTAGGTTCACACTCCAGCAATCAGCCCCAGCATTTT
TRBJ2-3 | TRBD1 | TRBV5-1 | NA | CASSPRQGPDTQYF | TGCGCCAGCAGCCCGCGACAGGGCCCAGATACGCAGTATTTT
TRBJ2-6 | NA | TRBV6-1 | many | CASSPGANVLTF | TGTGCCAGCAGTCCTGGGGCCAACGTCCTGACTTTC
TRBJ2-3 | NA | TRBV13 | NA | CASSLAVAGTQYF | TGTGCCAGCAGCTTAGCTGTGGCAGGTACGCAGTATTTT
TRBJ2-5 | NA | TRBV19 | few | CASSRDRAIQETQYF | TGTGCCAGTAGTAGAGATAGAGCGATTCAAGAGACCCAGTACTTC
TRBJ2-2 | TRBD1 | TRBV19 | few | CASSSEGQGAIGELFF | TGTGCCAGTAGTTCGGAGGGACAGGGGGCAATCGGGGAGCTGTTTTTT
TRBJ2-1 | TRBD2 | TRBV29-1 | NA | CSVDGLAGVAEQFF | TGCAGCGTTGACGGACTAGCGGGAGTTGCTGAGCAGTTCTTC
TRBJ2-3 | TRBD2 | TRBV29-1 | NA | CSVHTNLAGASTQYF | TGCAGCGTCCATACAAACTTAGCGGGAGCGAGTACGCAGTATTTT
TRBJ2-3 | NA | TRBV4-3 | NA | CASSQVKTNTDTQYF | TGCGCCAGCAGCCAAGTAAAAACAAACACAGATACGCAGTATTTT
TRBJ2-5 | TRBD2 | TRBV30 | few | CAWTGGAETQYF | TGTGCCTGGACGGGGGGAGCAGAGACCCAGTACTTC
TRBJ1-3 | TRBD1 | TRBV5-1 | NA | CASSFGQGGYTIYF | TGCGCCAGCAGCTTCGGACAGGGAGGATACACCATATATTTT
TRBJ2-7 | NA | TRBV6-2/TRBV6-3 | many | CASSSRRVYEQYF | TGTGCCAGCAGTTCCCGAAGGGTCTACGAGCAGTACTTC